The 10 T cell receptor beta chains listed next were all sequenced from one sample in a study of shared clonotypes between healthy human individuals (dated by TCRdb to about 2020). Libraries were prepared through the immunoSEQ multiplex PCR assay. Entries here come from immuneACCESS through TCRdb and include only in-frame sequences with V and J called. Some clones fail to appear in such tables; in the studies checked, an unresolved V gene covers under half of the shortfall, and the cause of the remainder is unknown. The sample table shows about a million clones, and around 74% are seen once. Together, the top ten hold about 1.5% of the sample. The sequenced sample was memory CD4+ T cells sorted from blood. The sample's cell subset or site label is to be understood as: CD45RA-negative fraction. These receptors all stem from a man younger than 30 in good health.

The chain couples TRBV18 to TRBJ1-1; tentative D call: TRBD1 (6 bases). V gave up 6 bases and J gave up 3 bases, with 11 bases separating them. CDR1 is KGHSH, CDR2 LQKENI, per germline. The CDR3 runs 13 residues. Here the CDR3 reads CASSEGQDTEAFF. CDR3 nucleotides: TGTGCCAGCTCCGAGGGACAAGACACTGAAGCTTTCTTT. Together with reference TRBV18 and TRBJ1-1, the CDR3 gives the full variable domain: NAGVMQNPRHLVRRRGQEARLRCSPMKGHSHVYWYRQLPEEGLKFMVYLQKENIIDESGMPKERFSAEFPKEGPSILRIQQVVRGDSAAYFCASSEGQDTEAFFGQGTRLTVV.

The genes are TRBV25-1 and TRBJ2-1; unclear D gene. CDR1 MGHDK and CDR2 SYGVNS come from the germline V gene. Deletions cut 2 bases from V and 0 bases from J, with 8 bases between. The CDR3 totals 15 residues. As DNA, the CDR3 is TGTGCCAGCAGTGAAGAGGAAGGCTCCTACAATGAGCAGTTCTTC. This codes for CASSEEEGSYNEQFF.

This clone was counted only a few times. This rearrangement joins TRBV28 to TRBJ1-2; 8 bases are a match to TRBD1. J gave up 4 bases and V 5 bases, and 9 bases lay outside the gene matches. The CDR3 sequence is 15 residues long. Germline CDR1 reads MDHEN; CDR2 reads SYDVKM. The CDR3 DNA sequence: TGTGCCAGCAGTCCCCTAGGACAGGGCGGCTATGGCTACACCTTC. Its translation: CASSPLGQGGYGYTF.

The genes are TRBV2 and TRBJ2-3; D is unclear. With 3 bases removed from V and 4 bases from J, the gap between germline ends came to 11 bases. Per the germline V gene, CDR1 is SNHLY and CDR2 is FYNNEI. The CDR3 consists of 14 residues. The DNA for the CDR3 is TGTGCCAGCAGTGATTTTGACTCCCCAGATACGCAGTATTTT. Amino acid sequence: CASSDFDSPDTQYF.

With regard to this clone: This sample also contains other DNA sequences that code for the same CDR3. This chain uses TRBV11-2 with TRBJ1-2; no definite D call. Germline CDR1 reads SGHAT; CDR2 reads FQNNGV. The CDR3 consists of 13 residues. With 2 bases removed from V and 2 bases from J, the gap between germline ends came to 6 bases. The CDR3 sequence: CASSLTDNYGYTF. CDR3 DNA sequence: TGTGCCAGCAGCTTAACAGACAACTATGGCTACACCTTC.

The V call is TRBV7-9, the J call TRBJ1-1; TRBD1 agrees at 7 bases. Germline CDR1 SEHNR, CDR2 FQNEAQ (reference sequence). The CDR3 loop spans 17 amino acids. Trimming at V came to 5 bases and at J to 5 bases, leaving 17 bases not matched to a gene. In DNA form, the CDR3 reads TGTGCCAGCAGCCCCCAACTCACAGGGGCACCTCGAACTGAAGCTTTCTTT. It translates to CASSPQLTGAPRTEAFF.

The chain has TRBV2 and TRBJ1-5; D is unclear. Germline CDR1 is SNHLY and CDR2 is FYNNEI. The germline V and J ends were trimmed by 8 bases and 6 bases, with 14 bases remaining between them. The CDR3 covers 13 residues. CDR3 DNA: TGTGCCAGCGGGGAGGAGTATAGTCAGCCCCAGCATTTT. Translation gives CASGEEYSQPQHF. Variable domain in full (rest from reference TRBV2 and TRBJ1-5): EPEVTQTPSHQVTQMGQEVILRCVPISNHLYFYWYRQILGQKVEFLVSFYNNEISEKSEIFDDQFSVERPDGSNFTLKIRSTKLEDSAMYFCASGEEYSQPQHFGDGTRLSIL.

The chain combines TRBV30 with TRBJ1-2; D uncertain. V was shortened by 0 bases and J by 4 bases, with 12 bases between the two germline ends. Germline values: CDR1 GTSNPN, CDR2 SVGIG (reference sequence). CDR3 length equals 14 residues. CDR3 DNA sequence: TGTGCCTGGAGTGTCGGCAGCTACTCCTATGGCTACACCTTC. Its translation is CAWSVGSYSYGYTF.

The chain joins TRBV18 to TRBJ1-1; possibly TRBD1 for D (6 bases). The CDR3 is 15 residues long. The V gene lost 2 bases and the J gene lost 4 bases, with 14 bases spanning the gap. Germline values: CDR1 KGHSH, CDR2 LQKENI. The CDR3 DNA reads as TGTGCCAGCTCACCAGCCGGAGGGGGGAGCACTGAAGCTTTCTTT. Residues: CASSPAGGGSTEAFF.

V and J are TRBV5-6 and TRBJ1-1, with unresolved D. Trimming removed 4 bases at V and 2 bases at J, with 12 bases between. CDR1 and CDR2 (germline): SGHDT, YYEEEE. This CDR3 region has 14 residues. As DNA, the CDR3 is TGTGCCAGCAGCCGGAGAGGGTATAACACTGAAGCTTTCTTT. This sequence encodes CASSRRGYNTEAFF.